This TCR beta chain is from a study of cytomegalovirus exposure and HLA in healthy donors. The junction had 8 bases not matched to a gene; V was cut back by 1 base and J by 8 bases. The CDR3 covers 15 residues. The germline V gene encodes CDR1 SGHRS and CDR2 YFSETQ. Primers: 60 Vbeta forward and 13 Jbeta reverse. Profiled with immunoSEQ multiplex PCR; TCRdb holds only in-frame clones, not every one. The table includes under 130,000 clones, around 70% detected once. The sequencing input was PBMCs. This clonotype was sampled from a man aged 35-49 years in good health and CMV-seropositive. The chain carries TRBV5-1 and TRBJ2-4; 8 nucleotides line up with TRBD2. CDR3: CASSLSYGGADIQYF. In DNA, the CDR3 is TGCGCCAGCAGCTTGTCGTACGGGGGGGCGGACATTCAGTACTTC.